This T cell receptor (beta chain) was profiled in a study of blood T cell repertoires in COVID-19. Study in general: Acute and convalescent COVID-19 samples came from the United States, Italy and Spain. T cells, B-cell-depleted T cells, or PBMCs provided the cDNA or gDNA that served as material.

V was shortened by 0 bases and J by 0 bases, with 8 bases between the two germline ends. The CDR3 length is 15 residues. Germline V lookup: CDR1 MNHEY, CDR2 SMNVEV (reference sequence). As processed by the authors: Estimated nucleated cell counts came from reference gene primer amplification. The repertoire was sequenced with immunoSEQ multiplex PCR; TCRdb's copy has only in-frame clones and lacks some. That table gives V, J and clone size, and the DNA gave D and trimming. The sample holds around 90,000 clones, approximately 92% seen once. V is TRBV27 and J is TRBJ1-1, with unresolved D. The specimen sequenced was peripheral blood. This receptor was identified in a woman between 55 and 75 years old with active COVID-19. The CDR3, as DNA: TGTGCCAGCAGTTTATCGAGGCAGATGAACACTGAAGCTTTCTTT. Translating it yields CASSLSRQMNTEAFF.